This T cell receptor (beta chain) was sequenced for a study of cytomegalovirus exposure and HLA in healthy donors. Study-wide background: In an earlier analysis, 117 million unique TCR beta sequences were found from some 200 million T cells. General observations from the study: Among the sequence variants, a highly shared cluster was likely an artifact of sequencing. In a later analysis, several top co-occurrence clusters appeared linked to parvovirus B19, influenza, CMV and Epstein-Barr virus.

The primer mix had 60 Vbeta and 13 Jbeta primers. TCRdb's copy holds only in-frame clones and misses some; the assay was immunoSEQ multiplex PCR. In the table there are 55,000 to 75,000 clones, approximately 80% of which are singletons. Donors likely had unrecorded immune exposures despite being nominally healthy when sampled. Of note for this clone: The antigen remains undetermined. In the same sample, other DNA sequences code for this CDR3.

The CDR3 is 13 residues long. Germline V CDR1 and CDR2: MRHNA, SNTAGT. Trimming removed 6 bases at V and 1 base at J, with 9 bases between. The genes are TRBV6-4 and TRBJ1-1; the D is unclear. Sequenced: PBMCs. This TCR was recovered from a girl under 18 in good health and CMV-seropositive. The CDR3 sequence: CASSLESNTEAFF. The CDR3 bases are TGTGCCAGCAGCTTGGAGTCGAACACTGAAGCTTTCTTT.